This entry concerns a single T cell receptor (beta chain). Only in-frame clones appear in the TCRdb table, and some are missing; sequencing was by immunoSEQ multiplex PCR. The sample lists tens of thousands of clones; 89% were seen once. Germline CDR1 is SGHVS and CDR2 is FQNEAQ. The CDR3 spans 17 residues. V was pared by 4 bases and J by 0 bases, with 9 bases of the junction left unmatched. This record comes from a study of OX40 agonist ivuxolimab in advanced cancers. The overall study: Patients received intravenous ivuxolimab every 2 weeks at 0.01 to 10 mg/kg. At just under 85% male, the cohort had a mean age of approximately 64 years, ranging from about 23 to 79. Recorded diagnoses for dose-escalation patients were hepatocellular carcinoma, melanoma, renal cell or head and neck cancer.

Specimen: CD4+ or CD8+ T cells sorted from blood, collected in a trial of the OX40 agonist ivuxolimab. The V and J genes are TRBV7-8 and TRBJ2-4, with 7 bases lining up with TRBD1. The source of this sequence is an adult with an advanced solid tumor such as melanoma, head and neck, liver or kidney cancer. For the CDR3, the DNA is TGTGCCAGCAGCTCAAGCCAGGACAGGCTAGCCAAAAACATTCAGTACTTC. It specifies CASSSSQDRLAKNIQYF.